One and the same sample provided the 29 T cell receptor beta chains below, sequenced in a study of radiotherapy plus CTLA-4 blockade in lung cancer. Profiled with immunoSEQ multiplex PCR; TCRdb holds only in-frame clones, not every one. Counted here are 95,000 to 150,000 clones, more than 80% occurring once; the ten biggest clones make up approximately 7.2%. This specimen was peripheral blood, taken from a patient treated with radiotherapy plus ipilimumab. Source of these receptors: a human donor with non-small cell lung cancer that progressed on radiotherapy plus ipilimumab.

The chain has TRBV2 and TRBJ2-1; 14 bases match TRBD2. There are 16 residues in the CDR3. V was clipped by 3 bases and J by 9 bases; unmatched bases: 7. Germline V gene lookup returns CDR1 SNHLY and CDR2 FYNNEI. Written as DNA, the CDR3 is TGTGCCAGCAGTGACCCCAGGGGACTAGCGGGAGCTGAGCAGTTCTTC. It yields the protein CASSDPRGLAGAEQFF.

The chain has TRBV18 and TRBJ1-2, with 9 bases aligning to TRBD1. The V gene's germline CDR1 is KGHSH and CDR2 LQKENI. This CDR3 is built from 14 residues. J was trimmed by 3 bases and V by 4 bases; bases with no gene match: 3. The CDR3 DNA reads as TGTGCCAGCTCACGACAGGGGGGAGACTATGGCTACACCTTC. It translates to CASSRQGGDYGYTF.

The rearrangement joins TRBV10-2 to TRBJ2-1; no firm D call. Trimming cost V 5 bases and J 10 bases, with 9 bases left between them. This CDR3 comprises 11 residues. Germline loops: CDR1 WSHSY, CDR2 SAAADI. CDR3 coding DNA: TGCGCCAGCAGTCCCTCCCTGGAGCAGTTCTTC. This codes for CASSPSLEQFF.

Here the CDR3 DNA reads TGCGCCAGCAGCTTGGCAGGGGGTGAGGAGCAGTTCTTC. It translates to CASSLAGGEEQFF. The V and J genes are TRBV5-1 and TRBJ2-1; 7 positions agree with TRBD1. V lost 0 bases, J lost 10 bases, and 4 bases stayed unmatched. The CDR3 totals 13 residues. CDR1 is SGHRS and CDR2 is YFSETQ in the germline V gene.

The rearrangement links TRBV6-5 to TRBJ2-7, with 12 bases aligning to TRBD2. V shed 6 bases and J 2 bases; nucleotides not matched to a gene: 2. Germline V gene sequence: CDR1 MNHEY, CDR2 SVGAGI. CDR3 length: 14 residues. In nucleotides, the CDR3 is TGTGCCAGCAGGCTAGCGGGAGGGACCTACGAGCAGTACTTC. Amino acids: CASRLAGGTYEQYF.

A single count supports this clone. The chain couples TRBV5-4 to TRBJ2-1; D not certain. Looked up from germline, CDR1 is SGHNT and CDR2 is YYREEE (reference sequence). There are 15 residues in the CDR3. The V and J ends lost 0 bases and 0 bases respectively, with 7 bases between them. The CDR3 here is CASSLVSNSYNEQFF. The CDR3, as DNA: TGTGCCAGCAGCTTGGTATCAAACTCCTACAATGAGCAGTTCTTC.

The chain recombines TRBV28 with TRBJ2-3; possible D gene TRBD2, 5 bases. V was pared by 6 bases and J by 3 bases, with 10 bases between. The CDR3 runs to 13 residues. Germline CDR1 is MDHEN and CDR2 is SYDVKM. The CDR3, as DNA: TGTGCCAGCAGAGATAGCGCTACAGATACGCAGTATTTT. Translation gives CASRDSATDTQYF. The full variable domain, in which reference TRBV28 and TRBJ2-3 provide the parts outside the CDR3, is DVKVTQSSRYLVKRTGEKVFLECVQDMDHENMFWYRQDPGLGLRLIYFSYDVKMKEKGDIPEGYSVSREKKERFSLILESASTNQTSMYLCASRDSATDTQYFGPGTRLTVL.

CDR3 DNA: TGCAGCGCTGCCGGGACTAGCGACGCCACAGATACGCAGTATTTT. Translated, it gives CSAAGTSDATDTQYF. The V and J genes are TRBV29-1 and TRBJ2-3, with 10 bases that match TRBD2. V lost 7 bases to trimming and J lost 2 bases; unmatched junction nucleotides: 9. The length of the CDR3 is 15 residues. CDR1 and CDR2 from the germline V gene are SQVTM and ANQGSEA.

CDR3 loop: CASSQASGGSQAYNEQFF. For the CDR3, the DNA is TGTGCCAGCAGCCAAGCATCAGGCGGGAGCCAAGCCTACAATGAGCAGTTCTTC. The chain has TRBV4-2 and TRBJ2-1, with TRBD2 matching over 7 bases. With V trimmed by 1 base and J by 2 bases, 11 bases remained unmatched. The germline V gene encodes CDR1 LGHNA and CDR2 YNFKEQ. CDR3 length: 18 residues.

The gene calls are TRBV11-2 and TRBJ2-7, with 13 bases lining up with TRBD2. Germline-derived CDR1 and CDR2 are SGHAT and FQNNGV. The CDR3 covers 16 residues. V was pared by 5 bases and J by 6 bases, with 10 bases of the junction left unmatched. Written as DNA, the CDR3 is TGTGCCAGCAGCCCAACTTGGACTAGCGGGAGCGGCGAGCAGTACTTC. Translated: CASSPTWTSGSGEQYF. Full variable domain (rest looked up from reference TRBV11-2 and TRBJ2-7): EAGVAQSPRYKIIEKRQSVAFWCNPISGHATLYWYQQILGQGPKLLIQFQNNGVVDDSQLPKDRFSAERLKGVDSTLKIQPAKLEDSAVYLCASSPTWTSGSGEQYFGPGTRLTVT.

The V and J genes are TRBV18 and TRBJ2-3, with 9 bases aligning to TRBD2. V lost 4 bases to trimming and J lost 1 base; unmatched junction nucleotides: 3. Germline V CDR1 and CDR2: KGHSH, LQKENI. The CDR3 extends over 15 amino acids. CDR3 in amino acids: CASSLREGGTDTQYF. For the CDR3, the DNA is TGTGCCAGCTCACTGCGGGAGGGAGGCACAGATACGCAGTATTTT.

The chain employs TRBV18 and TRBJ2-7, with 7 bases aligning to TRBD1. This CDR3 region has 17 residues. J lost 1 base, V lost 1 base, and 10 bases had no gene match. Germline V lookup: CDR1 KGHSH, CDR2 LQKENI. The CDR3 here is CASSPLARTGLSYEQYF. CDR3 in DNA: TGTGCCAGCTCACCACTTGCGAGGACAGGTTTATCCTACGAGCAGTACTTC.

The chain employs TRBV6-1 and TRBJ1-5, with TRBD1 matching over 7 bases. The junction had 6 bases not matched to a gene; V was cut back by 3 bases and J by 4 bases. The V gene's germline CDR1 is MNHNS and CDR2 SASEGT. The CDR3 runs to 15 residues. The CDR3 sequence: CASSEGTVRNQPQHF. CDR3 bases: TGTGCCAGCAGTGAGGGGACAGTACGGAATCAGCCCCAGCATTTT.

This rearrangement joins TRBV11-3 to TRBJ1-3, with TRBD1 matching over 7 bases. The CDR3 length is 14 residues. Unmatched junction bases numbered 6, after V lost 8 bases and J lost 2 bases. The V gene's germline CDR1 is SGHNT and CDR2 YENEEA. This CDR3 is CASCRGGPGNTIYF. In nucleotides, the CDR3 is TGTGCCAGCTGCAGAGGGGGCCCTGGAAACACCATATATTTT.

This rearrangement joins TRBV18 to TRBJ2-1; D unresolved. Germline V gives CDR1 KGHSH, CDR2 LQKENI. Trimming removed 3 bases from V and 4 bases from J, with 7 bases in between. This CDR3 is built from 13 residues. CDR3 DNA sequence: TGTGCCAGCTCACCGGACCTTTACAATGAGCAGTTCTTC. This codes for CASSPDLYNEQFF. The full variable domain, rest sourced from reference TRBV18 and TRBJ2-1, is NAGVMQNPRHLVRRRGQEARLRCSPMKGHSHVYWYRQLPEEGLKFMVYLQKENIIDESGMPKERFSAEFPKEGPSILRIQQVVRGDSAAYFCASSPDLYNEQFFGPGTRLTVL.

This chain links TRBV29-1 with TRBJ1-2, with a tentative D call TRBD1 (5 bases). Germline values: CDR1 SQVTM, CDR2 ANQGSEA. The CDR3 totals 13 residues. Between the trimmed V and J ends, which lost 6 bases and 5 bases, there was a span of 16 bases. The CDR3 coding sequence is TGCAGCGTCCGCATGCAGGGAGGGTATGGCTACACCTTC. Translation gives CSVRMQGGYGYTF.

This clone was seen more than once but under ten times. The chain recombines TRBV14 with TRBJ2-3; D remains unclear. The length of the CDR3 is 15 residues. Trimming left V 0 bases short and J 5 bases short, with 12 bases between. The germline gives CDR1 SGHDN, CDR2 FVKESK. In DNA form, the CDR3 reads TGTGCCAGCAGCCAAGACGGGCCACTTGGAGATACGCAGTATTTT. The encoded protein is CASSQDGPLGDTQYF.

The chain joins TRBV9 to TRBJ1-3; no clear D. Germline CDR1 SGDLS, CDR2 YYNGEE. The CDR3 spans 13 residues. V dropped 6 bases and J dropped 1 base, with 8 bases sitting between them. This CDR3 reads CASTEGSGNTIYF. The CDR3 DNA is TGTGCCAGCACCGAGGGTTCTGGAAACACCATATATTTT.

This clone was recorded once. The CDR3 sequence: CASTGGFGQPQHF. CDR3 coding DNA: TGTGCCAGCACCGGGGGTTTCGGGCAGCCCCAGCATTTT. The gene calls are TRBV28 and TRBJ1-5; TRBD1 might be the D (5 bases). CDR3 size: 13 residues. V lost 7 bases and J 7 bases, leaving 14 bases between the germline ends. CDR1 MDHEN and CDR2 SYDVKM come from the germline V gene.

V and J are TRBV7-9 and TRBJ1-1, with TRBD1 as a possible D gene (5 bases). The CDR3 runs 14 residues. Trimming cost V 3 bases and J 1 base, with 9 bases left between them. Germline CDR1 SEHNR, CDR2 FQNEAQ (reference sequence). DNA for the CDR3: TGTGCCAGCAGCTTCAGGGAAGAGAACACTGAAGCTTTCTTT. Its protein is CASSFREENTEAFF.

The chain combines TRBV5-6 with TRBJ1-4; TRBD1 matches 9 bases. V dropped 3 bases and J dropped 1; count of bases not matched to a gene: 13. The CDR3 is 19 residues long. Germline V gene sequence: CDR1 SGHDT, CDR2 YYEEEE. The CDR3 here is CASSSFQQGARGTNEKLFF. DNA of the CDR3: TGTGCCAGCAGCTCGTTCCAACAGGGGGCAAGAGGAACTAATGAAAAACTGTTTTTT.

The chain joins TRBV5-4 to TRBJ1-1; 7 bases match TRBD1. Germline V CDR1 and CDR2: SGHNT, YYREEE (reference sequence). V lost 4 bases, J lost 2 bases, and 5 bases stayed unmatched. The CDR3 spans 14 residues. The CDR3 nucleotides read TGTGCCAGCAGCACACAGGGGACAAACACTGAAGCTTTCTTT. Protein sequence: CASSTQGTNTEAFF.

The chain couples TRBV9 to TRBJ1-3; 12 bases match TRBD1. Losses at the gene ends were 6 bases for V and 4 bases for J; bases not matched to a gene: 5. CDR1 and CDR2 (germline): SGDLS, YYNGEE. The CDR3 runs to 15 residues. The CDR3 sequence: CASTRDRGLGNTIYF. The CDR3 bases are TGTGCCAGCACGAGGGACAGGGGGCTCGGAAACACCATATATTTT. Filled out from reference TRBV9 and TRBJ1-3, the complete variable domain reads DSGVTQTPKHLITATGQRVTLRCSPRSGDLSVYWYQQSLDQGLQFLIQYYNGEERAKGNILERFSAQQFPDLHSELNLSSLELGDSALYFCASTRDRGLGNTIYFGEGSWLTVV.

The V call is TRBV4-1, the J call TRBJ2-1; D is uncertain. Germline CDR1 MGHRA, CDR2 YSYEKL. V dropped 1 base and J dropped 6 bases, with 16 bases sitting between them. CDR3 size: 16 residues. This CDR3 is CASSQVKLSKGNEQFF. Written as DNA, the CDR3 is TGCGCCAGCAGCCAAGTCAAACTCTCCAAAGGCAATGAGCAGTTCTTC.

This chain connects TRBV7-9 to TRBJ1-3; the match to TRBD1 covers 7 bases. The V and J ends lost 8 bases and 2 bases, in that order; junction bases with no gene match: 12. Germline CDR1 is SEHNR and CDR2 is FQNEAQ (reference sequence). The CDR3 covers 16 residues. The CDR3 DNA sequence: TGTGCCAGCCCGGACAGGCCACCCTCTCCTGGAAACACCATATATTTT. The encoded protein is CASPDRPPSPGNTIYF.

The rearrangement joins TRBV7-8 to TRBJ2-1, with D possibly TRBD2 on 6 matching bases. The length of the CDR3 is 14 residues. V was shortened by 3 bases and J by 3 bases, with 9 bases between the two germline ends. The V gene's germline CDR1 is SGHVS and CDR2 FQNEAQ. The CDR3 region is CASSFGEVYNEQFF. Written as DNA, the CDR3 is TGTGCCAGCAGCTTTGGGGAGGTCTACAATGAGCAGTTCTTC.

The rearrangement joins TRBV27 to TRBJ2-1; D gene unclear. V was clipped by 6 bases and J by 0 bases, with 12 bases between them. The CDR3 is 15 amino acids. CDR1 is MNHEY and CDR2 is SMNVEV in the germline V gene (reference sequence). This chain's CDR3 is CASRYTPNSYNEQFF. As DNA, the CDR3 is TGTGCCAGCAGGTACACCCCTAACTCCTACAATGAGCAGTTCTTC.

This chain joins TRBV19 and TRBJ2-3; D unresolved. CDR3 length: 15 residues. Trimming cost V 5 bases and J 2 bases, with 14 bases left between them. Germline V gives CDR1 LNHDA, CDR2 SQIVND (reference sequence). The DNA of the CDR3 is TGTGCCAGTAGTTTACAAGCAGGCCTCACAGATACGCAGTATTTT. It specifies CASSLQAGLTDTQYF. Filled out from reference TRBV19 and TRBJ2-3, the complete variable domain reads DGGITQSPKYLFRKEGQNVTLSCEQNLNHDAMYWYRQDPGQGLRLIYYSQIVNDFQKGDIAEGYSVSREKKESFPLTVTSAQKNPTAFYLCASSLQAGLTDTQYFGPGTRLTVL.

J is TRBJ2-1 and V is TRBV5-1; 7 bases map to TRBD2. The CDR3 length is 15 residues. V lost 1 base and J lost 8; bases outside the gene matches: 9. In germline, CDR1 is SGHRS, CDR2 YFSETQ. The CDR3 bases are TGCGCCAGCAGCTTGCTTGCGGGAGCCTCCCATGAGCAGTTCTTC. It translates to CASSLLAGASHEQFF.